What follows are 11 T cell receptor beta chains derived from one specimen sequenced in a study of T cells in narcolepsy. Data came from immunoSEQ multiplex PCR; TCRdb stores just in-frame clones and leaves some out. The table lists tens of thousands of clones, approximately 80% of them singletons. The sequenced material came from memory (CD45RA-) CD4+ T cells from blood. These receptors were taken from a human donor in good health.

The chain employs TRBV5-1 and TRBJ2-7; D ambiguous. V was cut by 3 bases and J by 5 bases, with 6 bases left in between. Germline V lookup: CDR1 SGHRS, CDR2 YFSETQ. The CDR3 runs to 11 residues. CDR3 sequence: CASSYNDEQYF. CDR3 nucleotides: TGCGCCAGCAGCTACAACGACGAGCAGTACTTC.

The chain recombines TRBV11-1 with TRBJ2-3; D call uncertain. Trimming removed 4 bases at V and 2 bases at J, with 4 bases between. The V gene's germline CDR1 is SGHAT and CDR2 FQDESV (reference sequence). CDR3 length: 12 amino acids. CDR3 DNA: TGTGCCAGCAGCTCCTCCACAGATACGCAGTATTTT. Protein sequence: CASSSSTDTQYF.

The genes are TRBV7-2 and TRBJ2-5, with D tentatively TRBD1 (6 bases). V gave up 5 bases and J gave up 5 bases, with 18 bases separating them. The CDR3 is 15 amino acids. The germline V gene encodes CDR1 SGHTA and CDR2 FQGNSA. For the CDR3, the DNA is TGTGCCAGCAGCGCCCGACAGGTAGTGGTGGAGACCCAGTACTTC. This gives the protein CASSARQVVVETQYF.

The rearrangement links TRBV9 to TRBJ2-1, with 8 nucleotides matching TRBD1. The CDR3 is made up of 16 amino acids. The germline V gene has CDR1 SGDLS and CDR2 YYNGEE. V shed 4 bases and J 0 bases; nucleotides not matched to a gene: 6. Here the CDR3 reads CASSRRTGNSYNEQFF. The CDR3 nucleotides read TGTGCCAGCAGCAGAAGGACAGGGAACTCCTACAATGAGCAGTTCTTC.

This clone was seen a handful of times. CDR3: CASYRLGEKLFF. In DNA, the CDR3 is TGTGCCAGCTACCGGTTGGGGGAAAAACTGTTTTTT. The chain links TRBV2 to TRBJ1-4; D is unresolved. This CDR3 is built from 12 residues. Looked up from germline, CDR1 is SNHLY and CDR2 is FYNNEI. V was pared by 8 bases and J by 8 bases, with 12 bases between.

The CDR3 loop is CASSVGRQLSEKLFF. The CDR3 nucleotides are TGTGCCAGCAGCGTAGGTCGACAGCTTTCAGAAAAACTGTTTTTT. This chain joins TRBV9 and TRBJ1-4; possibly TRBD1 for D (5 bases). Germline loops: CDR1 SGDLS, CDR2 YYNGEE. The V gene lost 0 bases and the J gene lost 8 bases, with 14 bases spanning the gap. The CDR3 length is 15 residues.

This clone was recorded only once. The V and J genes are TRBV9 and TRBJ2-7; D possibly corresponds to TRBD1 (6 bases). V was trimmed by 0 bases and J by 0 bases, leaving 16 bases between them. The CDR3 extends over 17 amino acids. Germline V gene lookup returns CDR1 SGDLS and CDR2 YYNGEE. CDR3 sequence reads: CASSVGDTGPFSYEQYF. The DNA for the CDR3 is TGTGCCAGCAGCGTAGGGGACACGGGACCTTTCTCCTACGAGCAGTACTTC.

The rearrangement uses TRBV28 and TRBJ2-7; D may be TRBD1 (6 bases). This CDR3 has 12 residues. The germline gives CDR1 MDHEN, CDR2 SYDVKM. The V and J ends lost 6 bases and 5 bases respectively, with 11 bases between them. CDR3 region: CASSLQGDEQYF. The CDR3 nucleotides read TGTGCCAGCAGCTTACAGGGAGACGAGCAGTACTTC.

In this sample, this clone turned up once. J is TRBJ2-4 and V is TRBV28; weak D call: TRBD2 (5 bases). The CDR3 runs to 14 residues. V was shortened by 6 bases and J by 9 bases, with 18 bases between the two germline ends. The germline CDR1 and CDR2 sequences are MDHEN and SYDVKM. The CDR3 DNA follows: TGTGCCAGCAGCCGTCAGGCGGGTTTGGGCATTCAGTACTTC. Amino acids: CASSRQAGLGIQYF.

This chain's CDR3 is CASSRNMRFSYEQYF. CDR3 bases: TGTGCCAGCAGTCGAAATATGCGGTTCTCCTACGAGCAGTACTTC. V is TRBV28 and J is TRBJ2-7; unclear D gene. Trimming removed 5 bases at V and 0 bases at J, with 14 bases between. The CDR3 has 15 amino acids. Germline V gene lookup returns CDR1 MDHEN and CDR2 SYDVKM.

The genes are TRBV5-6 and TRBJ2-3; D is tentatively TRBD1 or TRBD2 (5 bases each). The CDR3 is 15 amino acids. V lost 6 bases, J lost 3 bases, and 17 bases lay in between. Germline CDR1 reads SGHDT; CDR2 reads YYEEEE. This CDR3 is CASIPGAARTDTQYF. Written as DNA, the CDR3 is TGTGCCAGCATCCCCGGGGCAGCAAGGACAGATACGCAGTATTTT.